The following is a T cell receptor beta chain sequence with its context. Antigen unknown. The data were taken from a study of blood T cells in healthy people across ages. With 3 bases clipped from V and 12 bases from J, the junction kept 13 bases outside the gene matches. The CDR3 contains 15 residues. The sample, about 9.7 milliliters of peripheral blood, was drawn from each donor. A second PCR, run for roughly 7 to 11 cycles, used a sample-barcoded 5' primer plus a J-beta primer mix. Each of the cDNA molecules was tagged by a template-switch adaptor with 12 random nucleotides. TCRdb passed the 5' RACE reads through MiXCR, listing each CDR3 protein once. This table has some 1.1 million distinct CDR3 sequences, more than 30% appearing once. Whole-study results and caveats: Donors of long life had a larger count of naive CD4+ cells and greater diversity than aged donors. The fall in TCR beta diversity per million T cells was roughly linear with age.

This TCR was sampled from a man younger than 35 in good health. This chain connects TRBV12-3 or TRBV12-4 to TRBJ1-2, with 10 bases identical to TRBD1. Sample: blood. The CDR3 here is CASSFRTGGSVTNTF. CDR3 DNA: TGTGCCAGCAGTTTCCGGACAGGGGGTTCGGTAACGAACACCTTC.